This T cell receptor (beta chain) was recovered during a study of glioma-infiltrating T cells. Using RNA template, CDR3s of TCR alpha and beta were amplified with iRepertoire arm-PCR. Input was 100-400 ng of tissue mRNA or PBMC total RNA. MiXCR, applied by TCRdb to the multiplex PCR reads, yields one record per CDR3 protein. Among more than 95,000 distinct CDR3 sequences listed, roughly 25% were seen once. Points from the study as a whole: Tissue-blood divergence was below expectation in non-neoplastic patients, above in gliomas. CDR3 overlap between tissue and blood was very small.

The CDR3 contains 15 residues. CDR1 and CDR2 from the germline V gene are KGHDR and SFDVKD. This clonotype showed up just a few times. Antigen specificity is unknown. A much larger clone lies a single base off, so this may be a read error. The source material was glioma tissue, nonneoplastic brain tissue, or PBMCs (not recorded which). This chain joins TRBV24-1 and TRBJ2-1; 9 bases match TRBD1. The clonotype comes from a human donor with low-grade glioma or glioblastoma, undergoing nonglioma brain surgery, or in good health (not recorded which). CDR3 in amino acids: CAASDPGTGYYEQFF. The CDR3 region has the DNA TGTGCCGCCAGTGACCCCGGGACAGGGTACTATGAGCAGTTCTTC.